These 24 T cell receptor beta chains came from one sample sequenced in a study of blood T cell repertoires in COVID-19. The assay was immunoSEQ multiplex PCR, and TCRdb's table has in-frame clones only and misses some. The data show over 110,000 clones, with approximately 89% seen just once and 28% held by the top ten. The sequenced material came from peripheral blood. The receptors stem from a human donor in a cohort sampled during active COVID-19.

This chain connects TRBV11-1 to TRBJ2-1; the D gene is possibly TRBD1 (6 bases). The germline V gene has CDR1 SGHAT and CDR2 FQDESV (reference sequence). Trimming pared 1 base from V and 12 bases from J, leaving 19 bases between. The CDR3 covers 15 residues. CDR3 DNA: TGTGCCAGCAGCTTAGAAGGGGGACCACAATACGGGCAGTTCTTC. The encoded protein is CASSLEGGPQYGQFF.

The rearrangement joins TRBV6-5 to TRBJ1-2, with 11 bases fitting TRBD1. CDR1 and CDR2 from the germline V gene are MNHEY and SVGAGI. CDR3 length equals 13 residues. J lost 4 bases, V lost 10 bases, and 5 bases had no gene match. The chain's CDR3 is CATRTGGVYGYTF. In DNA form, the CDR3 reads TGTGCCACCAGGACAGGGGGCGTCTATGGCTACACCTTC.

This rearrangement joins TRBV15 to TRBJ2-7; 10 bases match TRBD1. Trimming took 8 bases from V and 4 from J; bases not matched to a gene: 2. The CDR3 loop spans 12 amino acids. Germline V gives CDR1 LNHNV, CDR2 YYDKDF (reference sequence). CDR3 coding DNA: TGTGCCACCGGGACAGGGGTTTACGAGCAGTACTTC. This codes for CATGTGVYEQYF. Drawing the rest from reference TRBV15 and TRBJ2-7, the complete variable domain is DAMVIQNPRYQVTQFGKPVTLSCSQTLNHNVMYWYQQKSSQAPKLLFHYYDKDFNNEADTPDNFQSRRPNTSFCFLDIRSPGLGDTAMYLCATGTGVYEQYFGPGTRLTVT.

The rearrangement uses TRBV9 and TRBJ1-3; no definite D call. V lost 4 bases, J lost 3 bases, and 17 bases lay in between. Germline CDR1 SGDLS, CDR2 YYNGEE. CDR3 length: 16 residues. This CDR3 reads CASSPTFGRDGNTIYF. The CDR3 bases are TGTGCCAGCAGCCCCACTTTCGGGAGGGATGGAAACACCATATATTTT.

The chain couples TRBV4-2 to TRBJ2-7; TRBD2 matches at 16 bases. J was trimmed by 5 bases and V by 2 bases; bases with no gene match: 12. The length of the CDR3 is 19 residues. Germline V gene sequence: CDR1 LGHNA, CDR2 YNFKEQ. This CDR3 reads CASSQKTGTSGGARNEQYF. CDR3 bases: TGTGCCAGCAGCCAAAAGACCGGGACTAGCGGGGGGGCCAGAAACGAGCAGTACTTC.

This clone appeared a single time. The gene calls are TRBV23-1 and TRBJ2-7; TRBD2 might be the D (6 bases). TRBV23-1 is an ORF for which the function is uncertain. Trimming took 0 bases from V and 5 from J, leaving 8 bases between them. CDR3 size: 13 residues. CDR3 DNA: TGCGCCAGCAGTCAATCCGGGGGTGACGAGCAGTACTTC. This codes for CASSQSGGDEQYF.

This clone was counted a few times. This chain uses TRBV11-2 with TRBJ2-7; a possible D gene is TRBD1 (5 bases). V was shortened by 5 bases and J by 4 bases, with 9 bases between the two germline ends. CDR1 is SGHAT and CDR2 is FQNNGV in the germline V gene. The CDR3 consists of 12 residues. CDR3 amino acids: CASSTQGYEQYF. Written as DNA, the CDR3 is TGTGCCAGCAGCACCCAGGGATACGAGCAGTACTTC.

As DNA, the CDR3 is TGTGCCATTCAGGGGGCGCGTGAGGAAAAACTGTTTTTT. It encodes CAIQGAREEKLFF. This chain connects TRBV10-3 to TRBJ1-4, with 8 bases identical to TRBD1. The CDR3 extends over 13 amino acids. CDR1 and CDR2 (germline): ENHRY, SYGVKD. The V and J ends lost 9 bases and 8 bases, in that order; junction bases with no gene match: 8.

This clone was seen just once. The chain has TRBV3-1 (or the pseudogene TRBV3-2) and TRBJ2-3, with D possibly being TRBD1 (6 bases). This CDR3 comprises 14 residues. Trimming cost V 3 bases and J 4 bases, with 11 bases left between them. Germline V lookup: CDR1 LGHDT, CDR2 YNNKEL (reference sequence). CDR3 residues: CASSQLAGADTQYF. The CDR3 region has the DNA TGTGCCAGCAGCCAGCTTGCAGGGGCAGATACGCAGTATTTT.

The count of this clone is one. This sequence joins TRBV25-1 and TRBJ1-1; TRBD1 aligns across 9 bases. From germline, CDR1 is MGHDK and CDR2 SYGVNS. The CDR3 loop spans 17 amino acids. The V segment lost 7 bases and the J segment 0 bases; nucleotides outside the gene matches: 12. This chain's CDR3 is CASTPTGTGYMNTEAFF. The CDR3 nucleotides are TGTGCCAGCACCCCCACCGGGACAGGGTACATGAACACTGAAGCTTTCTTT.

This sequence joins TRBV6-4 and TRBJ1-1; possibly TRBD1 for D (5 bases). Germline-derived CDR1 and CDR2 are MRHNA and SNTAGT. The CDR3 is 14 amino acids. V lost 6 bases and J lost 3, with 14 bases in between. CDR3: CASSQDSSYTEAFF. Here the CDR3 DNA reads TGTGCCAGCAGCCAAGACAGCTCTTACACTGAAGCTTTCTTT.

The chain combines TRBV3-1 (or the pseudogene TRBV3-2) with TRBJ1-1; possible D gene TRBD1, 6 bases. This CDR3 has 16 residues. Germline V CDR1 and CDR2: LGHDT, YNNKEL (reference sequence). V lost 1 base and J 1 base, leaving 13 bases between the germline ends. The CDR3 region is CASSQVIRGGNTEAFF. The DNA of the CDR3 is TGTGCCAGCAGCCAAGTGATCAGGGGTGGGAACACTGAAGCTTTCTTT.

The V call is TRBV5-1, the J call TRBJ2-3; the match to TRBD2 covers 7 bases. Germline lookup yields CDR1 SGHRS and CDR2 YFSETQ. V lost 1 base, J lost 5 bases, and 7 bases stayed unmatched. CDR3 length: 15 residues. DNA for the CDR3: TGCGCCAGCAGCTTGCAGCAGCCGGGGGGAGATACGCAGTATTTT. Translating gives CASSLQQPGGDTQYF.

V gene TRBV29-1 combines with J gene TRBJ1-1; tentative D call: TRBD1 (5 bases). Germline values: CDR1 SQVTM, CDR2 ANQGSEA. This CDR3 region has 14 residues. V shed 4 bases and J shed 6 bases, with 18 bases lying between them. The chain's CDR3 is CSVGGRGGIPEAFF. The CDR3 coding sequence is TGCAGCGTTGGGGGTCGGGGCGGGATCCCTGAAGCTTTCTTT.

The genes are TRBV18 and TRBJ2-5; D is ambiguous. Germline CDR1 reads KGHSH; CDR2 reads LQKENI. Trimming took off 6 bases at V and 5 bases at J, with 7 bases between the two ends. CDR3 size: 11 residues. CDR3 nucleotides: TGTGCCAGCTCTGCCGGGGAGACCCAGTACTTC. Protein: CASSAGETQYF.

V usage is TRBV6-5 and J usage is TRBJ2-7; 9 bases line up with TRBD1. This CDR3 has 13 residues. Looked up from germline, CDR1 is MNHEY and CDR2 is SVGAGI. The junction had 7 bases not matched to a gene; V was cut back by 7 bases and J by 6 bases. CDR3 protein: CASIWTGASEQYF. In DNA, the CDR3 is TGTGCCAGCATCTGGACAGGGGCCAGCGAGCAGTACTTC.

This rearrangement joins TRBV7-9 to TRBJ2-7; the match to TRBD1 covers 7 bases. CDR1 is SEHNR, CDR2 FQNEAQ, per germline (reference sequence). The CDR3 runs 15 residues. With 4 bases clipped from V and 2 bases from J, the junction kept 8 bases outside the gene matches. The CDR3, as DNA: TGTGCCAGCAGCTCCGGACAGGCGGGTCCCTACGAGCAGTACTTC. This sequence encodes CASSSGQAGPYEQYF.

The chain uses TRBV6-5 and TRBJ1-2; 10 positions agree with TRBD1. The CDR3 runs to 11 residues. The J segment lost 7 bases and the V segment lost 11 bases, leaving 4 bases of the junction unmatched. Per germline, CDR1 MNHEY and CDR2 SVGAGI. CDR3 bases: TGTGCCGTCGGACAGGGGGGTGGCTACACCTTC. Amino acid sequence: CAVGQGGGYTF.

This rearrangement joins TRBV9 to TRBJ1-2; TRBD1 matches 8 bases. The CDR3 extends over 14 amino acids. Germline lookup yields CDR1 SGDLS and CDR2 YYNGEE. V was clipped by 1 base and J by 6 bases; unmatched bases: 5. The CDR3 nucleotides are TGTGCCAGCAGCGTATCAGGGGGCGTCCATGGCTACACCTTC. Encoded protein: CASSVSGGVHGYTF.

The chain uses TRBV19 and TRBJ2-6; D is ambiguous. Germline V gene sequence: CDR1 LNHDA, CDR2 SQIVND (reference sequence). V was clipped by 4 bases and J by 3 bases, with 16 bases between them. The CDR3 has 17 amino acids. The CDR3 sequence is CASSTTLNPGGANVLTF. The DNA of the CDR3 is TGTGCCAGTAGTACGACCTTAAACCCGGGTGGGGCCAACGTCCTGACTTTC. The variable domain in full, completed from reference TRBV19 and TRBJ2-6, reads DGGITQSPKYLFRKEGQNVTLSCEQNLNHDAMYWYRQDPGQGLRLIYYSQIVNDFQKGDIAEGYSVSREKKESFPLTVTSAQKNPTAFYLCASSTTLNPGGANVLTFGAGSRLTVL.

The chain combines TRBV3-1 (or the pseudogene TRBV3-2) with TRBJ2-4; D perhaps matches TRBD1 (5 bases). Germline CDR1 is LGHDT and CDR2 is YNNKEL (reference sequence). The CDR3 runs to 14 residues. Trimming pared 6 bases from V and 3 bases from J, leaving 12 bases between. CDR3 DNA: TGTGCCAGCAGTCGTACAGGATTCAAAAACATTCAGTACTTC. Residues: CASSRTGFKNIQYF.

This rearrangement joins TRBV4-2 to TRBJ1-1; D is ambiguous. V lost 1 base and J 4 bases, leaving 13 bases between the germline ends. In germline, CDR1 is LGHNA, CDR2 YNFKEQ. The CDR3 has 15 amino acids. This CDR3 reads CASSQVRREGTEAFF. CDR3 nucleotide sequence: TGTGCCAGCAGCCAAGTAAGGAGGGAGGGCACTGAAGCTTTCTTT.

The rearrangement uses TRBV7-9 and TRBJ1-1; D remains ambiguous. V was pared by 2 bases and J by 4 bases, with 11 bases between. The CDR3 consists of 14 residues. Germline V lookup: CDR1 SEHNR, CDR2 FQNEAQ (reference sequence). Here the CDR3 reads CASSLSGLGTEAFF. CDR3 bases: TGTGCCAGCAGCTTAAGCGGACTGGGCACTGAAGCTTTCTTT.

The chain uses TRBV4-1 and TRBJ2-1; D gene unclear. The CDR3 is 13 amino acids. Germline V CDR1 and CDR2: MGHRA, YSYEKL. The germline V and J ends were trimmed by 3 bases and 3 bases, with 6 bases remaining between them. The CDR3 DNA reads as TGCGCCAGCAGCCAGAACATCTACAATGAGCAGTTCTTC. This gives the protein CASSQNIYNEQFF.